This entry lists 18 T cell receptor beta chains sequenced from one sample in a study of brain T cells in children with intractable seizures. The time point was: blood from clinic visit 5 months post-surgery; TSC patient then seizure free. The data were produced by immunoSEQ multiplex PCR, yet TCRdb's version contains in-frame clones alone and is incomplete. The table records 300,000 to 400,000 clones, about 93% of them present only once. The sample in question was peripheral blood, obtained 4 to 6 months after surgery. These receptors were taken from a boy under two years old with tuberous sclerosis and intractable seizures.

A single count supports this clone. The DNA of the CDR3 is TGTGCCAGCAGTAAACTTAGGACAGGGGGATTCTATGGCTACACCTTC. Translating it yields CASSKLRTGGFYGYTF. The chain links TRBV27 to TRBJ1-2; TRBD1 matches 10 bases. The V and J ends lost 5 bases and 4 bases, in that order; junction bases with no gene match: 10. There are 16 residues in the CDR3. Germline CDR1 and CDR2: MNHEY and SMNVEV (reference sequence).

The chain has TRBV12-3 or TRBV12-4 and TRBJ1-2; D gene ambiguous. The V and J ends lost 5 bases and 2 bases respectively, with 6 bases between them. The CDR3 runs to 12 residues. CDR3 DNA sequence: TGTGCCAGCAGTCCCTCGAACTATGGCTACACCTTC. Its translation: CASSPSNYGYTF.

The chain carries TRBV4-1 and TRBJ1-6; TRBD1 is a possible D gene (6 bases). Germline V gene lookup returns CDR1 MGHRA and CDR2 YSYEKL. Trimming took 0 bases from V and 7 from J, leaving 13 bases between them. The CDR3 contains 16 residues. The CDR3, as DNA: TGCGCCAGCAGCCAAGAGAGACAGGCAGTGAATTCACCCCTCCACTTT. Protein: CASSQERQAVNSPLHF.

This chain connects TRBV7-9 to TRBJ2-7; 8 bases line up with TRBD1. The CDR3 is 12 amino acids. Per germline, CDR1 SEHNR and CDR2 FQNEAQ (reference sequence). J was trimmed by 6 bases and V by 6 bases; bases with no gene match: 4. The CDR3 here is CASRAGGGEQYF. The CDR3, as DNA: TGTGCCAGCAGGGCAGGGGGCGGCGAGCAGTACTTC.

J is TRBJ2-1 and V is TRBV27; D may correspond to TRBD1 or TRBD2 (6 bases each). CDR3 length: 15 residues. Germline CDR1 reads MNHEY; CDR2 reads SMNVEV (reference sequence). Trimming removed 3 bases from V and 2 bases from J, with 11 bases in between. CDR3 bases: TGTGCCAGCAGTTTGGGGGGCGGGACCTACAATGAGCAGTTCTTC. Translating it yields CASSLGGGTYNEQFF.

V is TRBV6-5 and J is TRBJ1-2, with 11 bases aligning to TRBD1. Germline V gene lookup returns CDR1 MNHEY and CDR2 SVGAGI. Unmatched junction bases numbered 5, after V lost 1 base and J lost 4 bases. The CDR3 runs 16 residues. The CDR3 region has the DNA TGTGCCAGCAGTTACTGGACAGGGGGCGCAAGCTATGGCTACACCTTC. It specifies CASSYWTGGASYGYTF.

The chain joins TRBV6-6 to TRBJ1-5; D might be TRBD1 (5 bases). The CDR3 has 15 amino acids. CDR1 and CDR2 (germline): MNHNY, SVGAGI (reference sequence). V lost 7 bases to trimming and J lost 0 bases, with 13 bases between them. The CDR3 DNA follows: TGTGCCAGCAATACTGACAGCTATAGCAATCAGCCCCAGCATTTT. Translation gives CASNTDSYSNQPQHF.

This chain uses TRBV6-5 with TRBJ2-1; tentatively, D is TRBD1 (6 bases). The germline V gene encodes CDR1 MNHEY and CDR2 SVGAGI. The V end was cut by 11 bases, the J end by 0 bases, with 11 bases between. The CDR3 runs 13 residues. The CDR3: CASTGSSYNEQFF. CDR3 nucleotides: TGTGCCTCAACAGGGAGCTCCTACAATGAGCAGTTCTTC.

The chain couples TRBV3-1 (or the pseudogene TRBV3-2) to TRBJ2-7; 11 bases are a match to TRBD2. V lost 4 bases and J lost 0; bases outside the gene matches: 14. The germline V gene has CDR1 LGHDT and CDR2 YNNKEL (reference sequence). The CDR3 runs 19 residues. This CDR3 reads CASSPQFPTSGSLSYEQYF. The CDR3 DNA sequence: TGTGCCAGCAGCCCCCAGTTCCCCACTAGCGGGAGCCTCTCCTACGAGCAGTACTTC.

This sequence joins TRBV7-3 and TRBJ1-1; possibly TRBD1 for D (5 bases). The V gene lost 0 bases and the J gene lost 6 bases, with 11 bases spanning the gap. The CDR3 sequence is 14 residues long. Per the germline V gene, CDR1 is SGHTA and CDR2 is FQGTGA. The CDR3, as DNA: TGTGCCAGCAGCTTAACGCAGGGCAGTTCTGAAGCTTTCTTT. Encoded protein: CASSLTQGSSEAFF.

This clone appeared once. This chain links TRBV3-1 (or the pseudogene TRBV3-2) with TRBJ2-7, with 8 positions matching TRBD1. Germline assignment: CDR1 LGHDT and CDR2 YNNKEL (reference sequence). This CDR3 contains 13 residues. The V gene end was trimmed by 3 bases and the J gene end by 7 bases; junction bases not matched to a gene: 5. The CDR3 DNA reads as TGTGCCAGCAGCCAGCGGGACAGGAGAGAGCAGTACTTC. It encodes CASSQRDRREQYF.

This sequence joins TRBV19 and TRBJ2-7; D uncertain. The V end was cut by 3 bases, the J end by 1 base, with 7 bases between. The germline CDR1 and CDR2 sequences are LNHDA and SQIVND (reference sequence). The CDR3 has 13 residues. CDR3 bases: TGTGCCAGTAGTATCGACGGATCCTACGAGCAGTACTTC. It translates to CASSIDGSYEQYF.

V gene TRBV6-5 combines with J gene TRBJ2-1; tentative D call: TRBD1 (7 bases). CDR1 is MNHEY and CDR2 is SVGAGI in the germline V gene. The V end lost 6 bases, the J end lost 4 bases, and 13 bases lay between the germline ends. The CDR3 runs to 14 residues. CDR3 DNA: TGTGCCAGCAGCCCGGAGGGGGCGTACAATGAGCAGTTCTTC. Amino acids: CASSPEGAYNEQFF.

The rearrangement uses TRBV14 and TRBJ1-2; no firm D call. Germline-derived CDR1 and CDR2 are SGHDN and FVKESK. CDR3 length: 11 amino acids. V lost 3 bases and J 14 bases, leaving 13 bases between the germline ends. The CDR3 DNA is TGTGCCAGCAGCCAGGGCCCGAGGAGGACCTTC. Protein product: CASSQGPRRTF.

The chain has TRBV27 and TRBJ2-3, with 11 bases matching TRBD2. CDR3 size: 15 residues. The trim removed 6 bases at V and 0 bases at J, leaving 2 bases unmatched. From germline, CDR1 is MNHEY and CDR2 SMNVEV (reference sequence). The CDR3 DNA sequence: TGTGCCAGCAGGTTAGCGGGAGGGAGCACAGATACGCAGTATTTT. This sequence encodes CASRLAGGSTDTQYF.

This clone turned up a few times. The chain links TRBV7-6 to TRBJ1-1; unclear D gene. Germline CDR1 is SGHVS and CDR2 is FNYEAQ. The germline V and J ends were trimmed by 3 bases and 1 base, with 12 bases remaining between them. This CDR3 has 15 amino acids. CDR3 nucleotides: TGTGCCAGCAGCTTTCTTGAGGATTCGAACACTGAAGCTTTCTTT. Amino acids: CASSFLEDSNTEAFF.

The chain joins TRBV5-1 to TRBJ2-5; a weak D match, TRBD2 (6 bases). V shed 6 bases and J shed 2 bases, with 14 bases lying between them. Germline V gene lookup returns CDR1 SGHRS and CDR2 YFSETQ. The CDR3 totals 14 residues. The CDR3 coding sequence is TGCGCCAGCAACCCCGGGACTCTACAAGAGACCCAGTACTTC. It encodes CASNPGTLQETQYF.

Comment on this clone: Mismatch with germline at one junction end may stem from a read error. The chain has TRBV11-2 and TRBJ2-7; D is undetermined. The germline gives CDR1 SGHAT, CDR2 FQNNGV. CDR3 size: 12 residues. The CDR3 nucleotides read TGTGCCAGCAGCTCCGCCTCCGACGAGCAGTACTTC. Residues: CASSSASDEQYF.